This TCR beta chain is drawn from a study of blood T cell repertoires in COVID-19. Overall study: From the United States, Italy and Spain came samples of acute and convalescent COVID-19. PBMCs, B-cell-depleted T cells, or T cells were the source of the cDNA or gDNA that made up the material.

This clone was detected only a few times. As handled by the study authors: How many nucleated cells were present was estimated from reference gene primer amplification. Sequencing used immunoSEQ multiplex PCR; TCRdb keeps in-frame clones, though not all of them. V and J calls and clone size are those listed in that table; D and trimming were worked out from the DNA. The profile shows some 230,000 clones, around 80% of them singletons. Germline values: CDR1 MGHRA, CDR2 YSYEKL. The CDR3 loop spans 15 amino acids. Trimming shortened V by 1 base and J by 4 bases, and 11 bases separated the two germline ends.

The chain links TRBV4-1 to TRBJ1-5; D gene uncertain. Sequencing used peripheral blood. The sequence was obtained from a woman between 55 and 75 years old who had recovered from COVID-19. In DNA form, the CDR3 reads TGCGCCAGCAGCCAAGCCGGGTTATGGAATCAGCCCCAGCATTTT. It codes for CASSQAGLWNQPQHF.